This TCR beta chain is drawn from a study of T-cell reconstitution after alpha-beta-depleted transplantation in children. The authors prepared the TCRbeta library with unique molecular identifiers. TCRdb used MiXCR to reprocess the PCR reads, holding one entry per CDR3 protein. This sample has hundreds of thousands of distinct CDR3 sequences, with around 13% found just once. In this sample, this clonotype turned up many times. The sequence was obtained from a human donor who donated a stem cell graft to a child with combined immunodeficiency. The sequencing here drew on PBMCs from the stem cell graft donor, taken from the stem cell graft.

The CDR3 spells CASSSEDSAYEQYF. The CDR3 DNA reads as TGTGCCAGCAGTTCCGAAGACTCAGCCTACGAGCAGTACTTC. This chain links TRBV12-3 or TRBV12-4 with TRBJ2-7; no reliable D call. CDR3 length: 14 amino acids. Trimming cost V 4 bases and J 2 bases, with 12 bases left between them.